Listed below are T cell receptor beta chains from one sample, sequenced in a study of shared clonotypes between healthy human individuals. Only in-frame clones appear in the TCRdb table, and some are missing; sequencing was by immunoSEQ multiplex PCR. This repertoire shows 750,000 to 1,000,000 clones, roughly 92% found once; its top ten account for approximately 25%. Sequencing was done on a sample of naive CD8+ T cells sorted from blood. Receptors were obtained from a young man in good health. The CDR3 runs from the conserved cysteine through the conserved F or W. Fields, in order: V gene, clone size, J gene, D gene, CDR3 protein, CDR3 DNA. A D gene is named only where the DNA matches it firmly. Part of the rows lack a size; the others show once, few, many or a class for expanded clones.

TRBV29-1	.	TRBJ2-1	.	CSVTSSYNEQFF	TGCAGCGTGACTAGCTCCTACAATGAGCAGTTCTTC
TRBV4-1	.	TRBJ2-1	TRBD2	CASSPWTSSSSYNEQFF	TGCGCCAGCAGCCCCTGGACTAGCAGTAGCTCCTACAATGAGCAGTTCTTC
TRBV18	.	TRBJ2-3	.	CASSQSHPRDRTPERGDTQYF	TGTGCCAGCTCACAATCCCACCCAAGGGATCGGACTCCTGAGAGGGGAGATACGCAGTATTTT
TRBV7-9	.	TRBJ2-1	.	CASSTSGGLYNEQFF	TGTGCCAGCAGCACCTCCGGGGGCCTCTACAATGAGCAGTTCTTC
TRBV7-2	.	TRBJ2-3	.	CASSLIAQLTDTQYF	TGTGCCAGCAGCTTAATAGCTCAGCTCACAGATACGCAGTATTTT
TRBV5-1	once	TRBJ2-2	TRBD1	CASSYKTGANTGELFF	TGCGCCAGCAGCTATAAAACAGGGGCGAACACCGGGGAGCTGTTTTTT
TRBV28	.	TRBJ2-7	TRBD2	CASSYLLGKREVHEQYF	TGTGCCAGCAGTTACCTCCTGGGAAAGCGGGAGGTTCACGAGCAGTACTTC
TRBV28	.	TRBJ2-1	TRBD2	CASSSPTLAGGFHEQFF	TGTGCCAGCAGTTCCCCTACCCTAGCGGGAGGATTCCATGAGCAGTTCTTC
TRBV6-5	.	TRBJ1-2	.	CASSLWSGYGYTF	TGTGCCAGCAGCCTATGGTCAGGTTATGGCTACACCTTC
TRBV6-1	.	TRBJ2-2	.	CASSEEIASGELFF	TGTGCCAGCAGTGAAGAAATTGCTTCCGGGGAGCTGTTTTTT
TRBV25-1	.	TRBJ1-1	.	CASSEWGMNTEAFF	TGTGCCAGCAGTGAATGGGGGATGAACACTGAAGCTTTCTTT
TRBV7-6	.	TRBJ2-1	TRBD2	CASSLRLAGIEQFF	TGTGCCAGCAGCCTACGACTAGCGGGTATTGAGCAGTTCTTC
TRBV7-9	.	TRBJ1-1	.	CASSTTRESSGTEAFF	TGTGCCAGCAGCACCACCCGAGAGTCCTCTGGCACTGAAGCTTTCTTT
TRBV6-5	.	TRBJ2-2	.	CASSYSRGGELFF	TGTGCCAGCAGTTACTCCCGGGGGGGGGAGCTGTTTTTT
TRBV9	.	TRBJ2-1	TRBD1	CASSGQGFRQFF	TGTGCCAGCAGCGGACAGGGGTTTCGGCAGTTCTTC
TRBV6-5	few	TRBJ2-7	TRBD1	CASSTGVSEQYF	TGTGCCAGCTCCACAGGGGTTAGCGAGCAGTACTTC
TRBV15	.	TRBJ1-5	.	CATSRDGQWQPQHF	TGTGCCACCAGCAGAGACGGCCAATGGCAGCCCCAGCATTTT